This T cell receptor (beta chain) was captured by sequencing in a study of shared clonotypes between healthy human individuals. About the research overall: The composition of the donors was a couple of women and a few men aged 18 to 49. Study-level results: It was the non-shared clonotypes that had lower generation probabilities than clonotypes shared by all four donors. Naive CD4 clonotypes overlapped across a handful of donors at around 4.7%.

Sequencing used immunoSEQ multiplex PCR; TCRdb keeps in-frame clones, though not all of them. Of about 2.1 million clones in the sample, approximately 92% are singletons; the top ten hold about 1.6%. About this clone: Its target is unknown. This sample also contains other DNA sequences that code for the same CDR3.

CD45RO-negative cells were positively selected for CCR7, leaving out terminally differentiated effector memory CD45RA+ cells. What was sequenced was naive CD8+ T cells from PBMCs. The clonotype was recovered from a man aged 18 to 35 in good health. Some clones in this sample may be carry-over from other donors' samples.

CDR3: CASSLGLAGGNEQFF. In DNA, the CDR3 is TGTGCCAGCAGCTTAGGTCTAGCGGGAGGCAATGAGCAGTTCTTC. The chain recombines TRBV11-2 with TRBJ2-1; the match to TRBD2 covers 11 bases. With 1 base clipped from V and 6 bases from J, the junction kept 2 bases outside the gene matches. Germline V gives CDR1 SGHAT, CDR2 FQNNGV. There are 15 residues in the CDR3.